This record looks at one TCR beta chain sequence and its context. Its cognate antigen is unknown. A second PCR of 7 to 11 cycles used a sample-barcoded 5' primer and a J-beta primer mix. TCRdb re-derived calls from the 5' RACE reads in MiXCR, one entry per CDR3 protein. The sample comprises about 650,000 distinct CDR3 sequences, 32% of which are singletons, and approximately 15% rests with the top ten. The data originate from a study of blood T cells in healthy people across ages. The germline gives CDR1 SGHDN, CDR2 FVKESK. The CDR3 is 15 residues long. V was pared by 0 bases and J by 1 base, with 9 bases between. Findings and caveats of the study: Older age coincided with a roughly linear decline in TCR beta diversity per million T cells. Not knowing donor CMV status may have confounded expanded clonotype changes.

The V gene is TRBV14, the J gene TRBJ2-5, with D uncertain. This clonotype originated in a woman older than 75 in good health. Sequencing used blood. The CDR3 spells CASSQDRRLQETQYF. CDR3 in DNA: TGTGCCAGCAGCCAAGATAGACGACTCCAAGAGACCCAGTACTTC.